Below are 28 T cell receptor beta chains sequenced from a single sample in a study of blood T cell repertoires in COVID-19. The data were produced by immunoSEQ multiplex PCR, yet TCRdb's version contains in-frame clones alone and is incomplete. The sample records about 170,000 clones, around 74% being singletons. Material for sequencing was peripheral blood. The source of these receptors is a woman of 80 years or more with acute or convalescent COVID-19.

The J gene is TRBJ1-3, the V gene TRBV3-1 (or the pseudogene TRBV3-2); D not resolved. Trimming took 4 bases from V and 1 from J, leaving 11 bases between them. Germline CDR1 reads LGHDT; CDR2 reads YNNKEL (reference sequence). The CDR3 extends over 15 amino acids. The DNA for the CDR3 is TGTGCCAGCAGCCCCCCCGGTCGGTCTGGAAACACCATATATTTT. Its protein product is CASSPPGRSGNTIYF.

In this sample, this clone turned up a few times. The chain couples TRBV18 to TRBJ2-1, with 8 nucleotides matching TRBD2. The CDR3 has 16 residues. Germline CDR1 is KGHSH and CDR2 is LQKENI. V dropped 0 bases and J dropped 1; count of bases not matched to a gene: 2. The CDR3 bases are TGTGCCAGCTCACCACCAGCGGGAGAGTCCTACAATGAGCAGTTCTTC. Its translation is CASSPPAGESYNEQFF. Using reference TRBV18 and TRBJ2-1 for the parts outside the CDR3, the full variable domain is NAGVMQNPRHLVRRRGQEARLRCSPMKGHSHVYWYRQLPEEGLKFMVYLQKENIIDESGMPKERFSAEFPKEGPSILRIQQVVRGDSAAYFCASSPPAGESYNEQFFGPGTRLTVL.

The chain carries TRBV18 and TRBJ1-2; possible D gene TRBD1, 6 bases. This CDR3 spans 15 amino acids. From germline, CDR1 is KGHSH and CDR2 LQKENI. Trimming left V 1 base short and J 4 bases short, with 13 bases between. In nucleotides, the CDR3 is TGTGCCAGCTCACCACGGTCAGGGGAGACCTATGGCTACACCTTC. Translation: CASSPRSGETYGYTF.

This clone was observed once. Relative to the germline gene, one junction end is altered; a read error may explain this. V gene TRBV5-1 combines with J gene TRBJ2-3, with TRBD2 matching over 14 bases. Germline V gives CDR1 SGHRS, CDR2 YFSETQ. This CDR3 region has 15 residues. The CDR3 region is CASSPTSGRADMQYF. Written as DNA, the CDR3 is TGCGCCAGCAGCCCGACTAGCGGGAGGGCAGATATGCAGTATTTT.

V is TRBV9 and J is TRBJ2-3; TRBD1 is a possible D gene (6 bases). Germline assignment: CDR1 SGDLS and CDR2 YYNGEE. The CDR3 is made up of 15 amino acids. Trimming stripped 4 bases from V and 2 bases from J, with 14 bases between. The CDR3 sequence: CASSQTGIYTDTQYF. Written as DNA, the CDR3 is TGTGCCAGCAGCCAAACAGGGATCTACACAGATACGCAGTATTTT.

The J gene is TRBJ1-2, the V gene TRBV5-4; tentatively, D is TRBD1 (5 bases). The V end was cut by 3 bases, the J end by 5 bases, with 14 bases between. This CDR3 region has 14 residues. Germline CDR1 SGHNT, CDR2 YYREEE (reference sequence). CDR3 residues: CASSSDWGGYGYTF. In DNA, the CDR3 is TGTGCCAGCAGCTCCGATTGGGGGGGGTATGGCTACACCTTC. Looking up the rest from reference TRBV5-4 and TRBJ1-2 gives the full variable domain: ETGVTQSPTHLIKTRGQQVTLRCSSQSGHNTVSWYQQALGQGPQFIFQYYREEENGRGNFPPRFSGLQFPNYSSELNVNALELDDSALYLCASSSDWGGYGYTFGSGTRLTVV.

The rearrangement links TRBV28 to TRBJ1-2, with 7 bases that match TRBD1. V dropped 4 bases and J dropped 5; count of bases not matched to a gene: 10. The CDR3 consists of 15 residues. Germline V gene lookup returns CDR1 MDHEN and CDR2 SYDVKM. The CDR3 here is CASSSARQGDYGYTF. In DNA, the CDR3 is TGTGCCAGCAGTTCTGCCCGACAGGGCGATTATGGCTACACCTTC.

The chain uses TRBV27 and TRBJ2-7, with TRBD1 identical over 10 bases. Germline assignment: CDR1 MNHEY and CDR2 SMNVEV (reference sequence). J lost 3 bases, V lost 6 bases, and 5 bases had no gene match. This CDR3 comprises 14 residues. In DNA form, the CDR3 reads TGTGCCAGCAGCATAGGACAGGGGGGCTACGAGCAGTACTTC. Its translation: CASSIGQGGYEQYF.

This CDR3 is CASSVSSSSTDTQYF. The CDR3 coding sequence is TGTGCCAGCAGCGTATCTAGCAGTAGCACAGATACGCAGTATTTT. The rearrangement links TRBV9 to TRBJ2-3, with D maybe TRBD2 (5 bases). With 1 base removed from V and 0 bases from J, the gap between germline ends came to 9 bases. The CDR3 covers 15 residues. The germline gives CDR1 SGDLS, CDR2 YYNGEE.

This sequence joins TRBV4-1 and TRBJ2-1; 8 nucleotides line up with TRBD2. Looked up from germline, CDR1 is MGHRA and CDR2 is YSYEKL. With 0 bases clipped from V and 3 bases from J, the junction kept 4 bases outside the gene matches. The CDR3 length is 16 residues. The chain's CDR3 is CASSQESAGGYNEQFF. In DNA form, the CDR3 reads TGCGCCAGCAGCCAAGAATCGGCGGGAGGCTACAATGAGCAGTTCTTC.

The J gene is TRBJ2-7, the V gene TRBV7-9; D is uncertain. The germline V and J ends were trimmed by 5 bases and 0 bases, with 11 bases remaining between them. CDR1 is SEHNR and CDR2 is FQNEAQ in the germline V gene (reference sequence). The CDR3 spans 14 residues. Here the CDR3 DNA reads TGTGCCAGCAGCACAGATAGAAGCTCCTACGAGCAGTACTTC. It specifies CASSTDRSSYEQYF.

The chain carries TRBV5-4 and TRBJ2-3; D is unclear. V lost 4 bases and J lost 4, with 10 bases in between. The CDR3 sequence is 13 residues long. Germline lookup yields CDR1 SGHNT and CDR2 YYREEE (reference sequence). CDR3 protein: CASSHPGPDTQYF. As DNA, the CDR3 is TGTGCCAGCAGCCATCCGGGTCCAGATACGCAGTATTTT.

The gene calls are TRBV3-1 (or the pseudogene TRBV3-2) and TRBJ1-5, with TRBD1 identical over 7 bases. CDR3 length: 16 residues. The germline V gene has CDR1 LGHDT and CDR2 YNNKEL (reference sequence). Germline trimming cut 0 bases from V and 4 bases from J; bases unmatched to any gene: 6. The CDR3 coding sequence is TGTGCCAGCAGCCAAGATGCGACAGGGTTAAATCAGCCCCAGCATTTT. Residues: CASSQDATGLNQPQHF.

V is TRBV28 and J is TRBJ1-1; 9 bases agree with TRBD1. Trimming cost V 3 bases and J 1 base; bases outside gene matches: 0. Per the germline V gene, CDR1 is MDHEN and CDR2 is SYDVKM. This CDR3 comprises 14 residues. The CDR3 protein is CASSLTGGNTEAFF. Written as DNA, the CDR3 is TGTGCCAGCAGTTTGACAGGGGGGAACACTGAAGCTTTCTTT.

V and J are TRBV4-2 and TRBJ2-2; TRBD2 agrees at 8 bases. CDR3 length equals 19 residues. Trimming took 0 bases from V and 2 from J; bases not matched to a gene: 11. Germline V gene data show CDR1 as LGHNA and CDR2 as YNFKEQ. The CDR3 sequence is CASSQDPLLADINTGELFF. The DNA of the CDR3 is TGTGCCAGCAGCCAAGATCCCTTACTAGCGGACATAAACACCGGGGAGCTGTTTTTT.

This chain joins TRBV5-1 and TRBJ2-2, with D unclear. The CDR3 runs to 14 residues. Germline V gene lookup returns CDR1 SGHRS and CDR2 YFSETQ. The germline V and J ends were trimmed by 3 bases and 0 bases, with 6 bases remaining between them. The CDR3 is CASSSPPNTGELFF. Here the CDR3 DNA reads TGCGCCAGCAGCTCCCCTCCGAACACCGGGGAGCTGTTTTTT.

This clone was seen a few times. The rearrangement uses TRBV6-1 and TRBJ1-2, with unresolved D. Between the trimmed V and J ends, which lost 0 bases and 8 bases, there was a span of 10 bases. The CDR3 is 13 amino acids. From germline, CDR1 is MNHNS and CDR2 SASEGT. The CDR3 spells CASSEAEGWGYTF. CDR3 sequence (DNA): TGTGCCAGCAGTGAAGCTGAGGGTTGGGGCTACACCTTC.

V gene TRBV7-3 combines with J gene TRBJ2-5; D is undetermined. With 5 bases removed from V and 5 bases from J, the gap between germline ends came to 12 bases. The length of the CDR3 is 13 residues. Germline CDR1 is SGHTA and CDR2 is FQGTGA. CDR3 DNA: TGTGCCAGCAGCCCAGGTCCCGATGAGACCCAGTACTTC. Encoded protein: CASSPGPDETQYF.

The rearrangement links TRBV3-1 (or the pseudogene TRBV3-2) to TRBJ2-7, with 11 bases fitting TRBD2. The germline CDR1 and CDR2 sequences are LGHDT and YNNKEL (reference sequence). The trim removed 5 bases at V and 7 bases at J, leaving 10 bases unmatched. This CDR3 has 15 residues. CDR3 coding DNA: TGTGCCAGCAGCGCTGGACTAGCGGGTCACGGGGAGCAGTACTTC. Its protein is CASSAGLAGHGEQYF.

The rearrangement joins TRBV7-2 to TRBJ1-3; no clear D gene. V lost 5 bases and J 2 bases, leaving 7 bases between the germline ends. The germline CDR1 and CDR2 sequences are SGHTA and FQGNSA. The CDR3 is made up of 13 amino acids. CDR3 in DNA: TGTGCCAGCAGCACAGTGACTGGAAACACCATATATTTT. This translates into CASSTVTGNTIYF.

V usage is TRBV2 and J usage is TRBJ1-4, with TRBD1 matching 7 bases. CDR1 and CDR2 (germline): SNHLY, FYNNEI. CDR3 length equals 15 residues. Trimming took 5 bases from V and 5 from J; bases not matched to a gene: 8. The CDR3 bases are TGTGCCAGCAGTAGGGACATAGGGGGCAATGAAAAACTGTTTTTT. Translating gives CASSRDIGGNEKLFF. Full variable domain (missing parts from reference TRBV2 and TRBJ1-4): EPEVTQTPSHQVTQMGQEVILRCVPISNHLYFYWYRQILGQKVEFLVSFYNNEISEKSEIFDDQFSVERPDGSNFTLKIRSTKLEDSAMYFCASSRDIGGNEKLFFGSGTQLSVL.

This chain links TRBV28 with TRBJ1-5, with TRBD1 matching 7 bases. Germline V CDR1 and CDR2: MDHEN, SYDVKM. V was pared by 2 bases and J by 4 bases, with 5 bases of the junction left unmatched. The CDR3 consists of 15 residues. CDR3 in amino acids: CASSLPRQGNQPQHF. In DNA form, the CDR3 reads TGTGCCAGCAGTTTACCCCGACAGGGAAATCAGCCCCAGCATTTT.

The chain has TRBV29-1 and TRBJ1-1; D uncertain. This CDR3 is built from 12 residues. Germline V gene data show CDR1 as SQVTM and CDR2 as ANQGSEA. V lost 7 bases and J 11 bases, leaving 20 bases between the germline ends. The CDR3 DNA reads as TGCAGCGCCGGTGCGGTGGGAGGGCGCGCTTTCTTT. Translated: CSAGAVGGRAFF.

The rearrangement links TRBV5-1 to TRBJ2-7; D unresolved. V was clipped by 4 bases and J by 2 bases, with 13 bases between them. The CDR3 is 14 amino acids. Germline CDR1 and CDR2: SGHRS and YFSETQ. The CDR3 here is CASSGQAPTYEQYF. CDR3 nucleotides: TGCGCCAGCAGCGGGCAGGCTCCTACCTACGAGCAGTACTTC.

The rearrangement links TRBV5-1 to TRBJ2-2; D unresolved. The CDR3 contains 17 residues. Trimming cost V 1 base and J 0 bases, with 13 bases left between them. Germline loops: CDR1 SGHRS, CDR2 YFSETQ. In DNA, the CDR3 is TGCGCCAGCAGCTTGCTCGAGATAACCGCGAACACCGGGGAGCTGTTTTTT. This translates into CASSLLEITANTGELFF. Complete variable domain (other parts from reference TRBV5-1 and TRBJ2-2): KAGVTQTPRYLIKTRGQQVTLSCSPISGHRSVSWYQQTPGQGLQFLFEYFSETQRNKGNFPGRFSGRQFSNSRSEMNVSTLELGDSALYLCASSLLEITANTGELFFGEGSRLTVL.

The chain couples TRBV19 to TRBJ2-3; 13 bases are a match to TRBD2. V dropped 5 bases and J dropped 3; count of bases not matched to a gene: 11. This CDR3 region has 18 residues. Germline loops: CDR1 LNHDA, CDR2 SQIVND (reference sequence). CDR3 coding DNA: TGTGCCAGTAGTCTGGGGGTCCCGGGACTAGCGGGAACAGATACGCAGTATTTT. The encoded protein is CASSLGVPGLAGTDTQYF.

The chain joins TRBV6-6 to TRBJ1-6; D gene ambiguous. V gave up 6 bases and J gave up 1 base, with 10 bases separating them. Looked up from germline, CDR1 is MNHNY and CDR2 is SVGAGI (reference sequence). This CDR3 has 15 amino acids. The CDR3 region has the DNA TGTGCCAGCAGCGTAGCATCTTCCTATAATTCACCCCTCCACTTT. Protein: CASSVASSYNSPLHF.

This sequence joins TRBV6-5 and TRBJ2-5, with 8 bases that match TRBD1. After removal of 4 bases from V and 5 bases from J, the junction contained 6 bases not matched to a gene. CDR3 size: 14 residues. In germline, CDR1 is MNHEY, CDR2 SVGAGI. The CDR3 region is CASSSGTGGETQYF. CDR3 coding DNA: TGTGCCAGCAGTTCGGGGACAGGAGGGGAGACCCAGTACTTC.